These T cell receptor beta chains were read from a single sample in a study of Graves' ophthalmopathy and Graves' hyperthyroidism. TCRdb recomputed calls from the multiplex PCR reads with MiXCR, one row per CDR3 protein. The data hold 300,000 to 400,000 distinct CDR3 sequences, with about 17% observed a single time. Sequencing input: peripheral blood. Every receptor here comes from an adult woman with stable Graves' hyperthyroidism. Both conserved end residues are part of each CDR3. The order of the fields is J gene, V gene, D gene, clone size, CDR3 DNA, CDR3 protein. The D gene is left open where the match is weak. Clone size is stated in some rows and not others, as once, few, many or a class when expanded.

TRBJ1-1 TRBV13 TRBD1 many TGTGCCAGCAGCCCGGGGACAGTTGAAGCTTTCTTT CASSPGTVEAFF
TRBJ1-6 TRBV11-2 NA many TGTGCCAGCAGCGATAGGTTGCGGGGTTCACCCCTCCACTTT CASSDRLRGSPLHF
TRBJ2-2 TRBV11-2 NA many TGTGCCAGCAGCTTAATAGGTGGACAAAACACCGGGGAGCTGTTTTTT CASSLIGGQNTGELFF
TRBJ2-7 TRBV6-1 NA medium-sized TGTGCCAGCAGTGTGGCTAGATTCTACGAGCAGTACTTC CASSVARFYEQYF
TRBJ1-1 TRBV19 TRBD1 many TGTGCCAGTAGTACAGGGGGAATAACTGAAGCTTTCTTT CASSTGGITEAFF
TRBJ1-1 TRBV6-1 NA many TGTGCCAGCAGTAGAGCCGGGGGCAGGACTGAAGCTTTCTTT CASSRAGGRTEAFF
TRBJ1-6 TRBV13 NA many TGTGCCAGCAGCCGCGGGACAAAGAATTCACCCCTCCACTTT CASSRGTKNSPLHF
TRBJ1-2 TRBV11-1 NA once TGTGCCAGCAGCTTAGATTGGGGCCAAAGCAACTATGGCTACACCTTC CASSLDWGQSNYGYTF
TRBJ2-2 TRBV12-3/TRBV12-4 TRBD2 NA TGTGCCAGCAGTCGACTAGCGGGAGCCGGCGGGGAGCTGTTTTTT CASSRLAGAGGELFF
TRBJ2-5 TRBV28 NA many TGTGCCAGCAGTTTAATGGGCAGGCGGGAGACCCAGTACTTC CASSLMGRRETQYF
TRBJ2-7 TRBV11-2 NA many TGTGCCAGCAGCATCGGGACTCCTTACGAGCAGTACTTC CASSIGTPYEQYF
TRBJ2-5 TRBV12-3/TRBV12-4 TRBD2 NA TGTGCCAGCAGCCTTACTAGCGGGGGAAGGAAAGAGACCCAGTACTTC CASSLTSGGRKETQYF
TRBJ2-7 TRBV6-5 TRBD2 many TGTGCCAGCAGTTACTCAACTAGCGGGAGGTACAACGAGCAGTACTTC CASSYSTSGRYNEQYF
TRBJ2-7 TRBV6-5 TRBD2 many TGTGCCAGCAGTTACCAGCGGGAGTACGAGCAGTACTTC CASSYQREYEQYF
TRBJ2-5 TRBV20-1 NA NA TGCAGTGCTAGCCGGGGCGGGACAGAGACCCAGTACTTC CSASRGGTETQYF
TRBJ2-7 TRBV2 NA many TGTGCCAGCAGTGAAATATCGGGGTACGAGCAGTACTTC CASSEISGYEQYF